The next 10 T cell receptor beta chains were all read from a single sample in a study of blood T cell repertoires in COVID-19. Sequencing was performed with immunoSEQ multiplex PCR; in TCRdb, only in-frame clones are kept and a portion is missing. The data hold a few hundred thousand clones, with about 90% observed a single time. Sequencing used peripheral blood. These TCRs come from a man aged 18 to 30 with COVID-19, enrolled during active disease.

The V call is TRBV7-8, the J call TRBJ1-1; D perhaps matches TRBD1 (5 bases). CDR3 length: 14 amino acids. From germline, CDR1 is SGHVS and CDR2 FQNEAQ. V was trimmed by 0 bases and J by 4 bases, leaving 9 bases between them. CDR3 in amino acids: CASSLARTSTEAFF. The CDR3 DNA reads as TGTGCCAGCAGCTTAGCGCGGACAAGCACTGAAGCTTTCTTT.

This clone was picked up one time. The chain uses TRBV2 and TRBJ2-6; D call uncertain. Germline CDR1 reads SNHLY; CDR2 reads FYNNEI. The CDR3 covers 14 residues. The V gene lost 2 bases and the J gene lost 3 bases, with 5 bases spanning the gap. The CDR3 coding sequence is TGTGCCAGCAGTGAAACAGATGGGGCCAACGTCCTGACTTTC. Protein: CASSETDGANVLTF. Together with reference TRBV2 and TRBJ2-6, the CDR3 gives the full variable domain: EPEVTQTPSHQVTQMGQEVILRCVPISNHLYFYWYRQILGQKVEFLVSFYNNEISEKSEIFDDQFSVERPDGSNFTLKIRSTKLEDSAMYFCASSETDGANVLTFGAGSRLTVL.

The chain uses TRBV19 and TRBJ1-6; TRBD1 might be the D (6 bases). Germline V lookup: CDR1 LNHDA, CDR2 SQIVND (reference sequence). The V end was cut by 7 bases, the J end by 9 bases, with 16 bases between. The CDR3 loop spans 14 amino acids. Here the CDR3 reads CASMTGRIGSPLHF. The CDR3, as DNA: TGTGCCAGTATGACAGGTCGCATAGGTTCACCCCTCCACTTT.

The chain uses TRBV5-4 and TRBJ1-3; D might be TRBD1 (5 bases). The V and J ends lost 4 bases and 4 bases respectively, with 15 bases between them. The CDR3 contains 15 residues. Germline CDR1 reads SGHNT; CDR2 reads YYREEE (reference sequence). The CDR3, as DNA: TGTGCCAGCAGCCCCGGGACTCCCGTAGGAAACACCATATATTTT. Protein sequence: CASSPGTPVGNTIYF.

V and J are TRBV11-2 and TRBJ1-1; 11 bases line up with TRBD1. This CDR3 spans 14 amino acids. V lost 3 bases to trimming and J lost 4 bases; unmatched junction nucleotides: 1. Germline CDR1 and CDR2: SGHAT and FQNNGV. Here the CDR3 DNA reads TGTGCCAGCAGCTTCGGGACAGGGGGCACTGAAGCTTTCTTT. It is translated as CASSFGTGGTEAFF.

This sequence joins TRBV7-9 and TRBJ2-1; weak D call: TRBD2 (6 bases). The CDR3 loop spans 14 amino acids. Germline V gene sequence: CDR1 SEHNR, CDR2 FQNEAQ (reference sequence). V lost 2 bases and J lost 4, with 9 bases in between. The CDR3 spells CASSLMGTYNEQFF. The CDR3 DNA follows: TGTGCCAGCAGCTTAATGGGGACTTACAATGAGCAGTTCTTC.

The chain carries TRBV5-1 and TRBJ1-2; a possible D gene is TRBD1 (5 bases). The CDR3 runs 13 residues. V was clipped by 0 bases and J by 4 bases, with 7 bases between them. Per germline, CDR1 SGHRS and CDR2 YFSETQ. The CDR3 nucleotides read TGCGCCAGCAGCTTGGACGGGGGCTATGGCTACACCTTC. Protein sequence: CASSLDGGYGYTF.

The chain carries TRBV19 and TRBJ2-5; a weak D match, TRBD2 (5 bases). Deletions cut 1 base from V and 5 bases from J, with 26 bases between. Germline CDR1 reads LNHDA; CDR2 reads SQIVND (reference sequence). The CDR3 spans 19 residues. In nucleotides, the CDR3 is TGTGCCAGTAGTATAGTGCGGACGGCTTTGTCTAGCTTTGAGGAGACCCAGTACTTC. Translation: CASSIVRTALSSFEETQYF.

V usage is TRBV9 and J usage is TRBJ2-2; 13 bases fit TRBD2. The germline gives CDR1 SGDLS, CDR2 YYNGEE. The CDR3 totals 19 residues. The ends lost 4 bases at V and 2 bases at J; junction bases unmatched: 11. The CDR3 DNA reads as TGTGCCAGCAGCCCGAGAAGGGCGGGACTAGCGGGAAACACCGGGGAGCTGTTTTTT. As protein: CASSPRRAGLAGNTGELFF. Complete variable domain (other parts from reference TRBV9 and TRBJ2-2): DSGVTQTPKHLITATGQRVTLRCSPRSGDLSVYWYQQSLDQGLQFLIQYYNGEERAKGNILERFSAQQFPDLHSELNLSSLELGDSALYFCASSPRRAGLAGNTGELFFGEGSRLTVL.

This chain joins TRBV29-1 and TRBJ2-7; TRBD1 agrees at 7 bases. V lost 5 bases, J lost 1 base, and 2 bases stayed unmatched. Germline CDR1 is SQVTM and CDR2 is ANQGSEA. This CDR3 comprises 12 residues. The CDR3 spells CSVRGQSYEQYF. For the CDR3, the DNA is TGCAGCGTTAGGGGACAGTCCTACGAGCAGTACTTC.